The entry that follows covers one T cell receptor beta chain sequence. Its antigen is as yet unknown. The V gene's germline CDR1 is LNHDA and CDR2 SQIVND (reference sequence). The junction had 4 bases not matched to a gene; V was cut back by 6 bases and J by 2 bases. The CDR3 covers 14 residues. The sample originates from a study of cytomegalovirus exposure and HLA in healthy donors. On the study more broadly: A prior analysis found 90 million to 120 million unique TCR beta sequences from around 190 million T cells. General study points: Several of the most significant clusters were apparently associated with common viral pathogens in a later analysis. Segments of the TCR beta V type were, in most cases, productive about 87% or about 30% of the time in an earlier analysis.

Amplification used 60 Vbeta primers and 13 Jbeta primers. Here immunoSEQ multiplex PCR was the method, and the copy in TCRdb shows in-frame clones only, minus some. Of 100,000 to 120,000 clones listed, approximately 82% were seen once; the top ten hold 13%. Sample: PBMCs. The V and J genes are TRBV19 and TRBJ1-1, with 9 bases that match TRBD1. The sequence derives from a man aged 25-45 years in good health and CMV-seropositive. CDR3 nucleotide sequence: TGTGCCAGTAGAAGGACAGGGGATAACACTGAAGCTTTCTTT. It codes for CASRRTGDNTEAFF.